These 7 T cell receptor beta chains were all obtained from the same sample, sequenced in a study of Ad26.COV2.S vaccination and SARS-CoV-2 variants. Only in-frame clones appear in the TCRdb table, and some are missing; sequencing was by immunoSEQ multiplex PCR. The sample yields approximately 410,000 clones, around 92% seen once. Noted treatment: around 19 received Ad26.COV2.S at low or high dose, single or two shots; 5 received placebo; per-sample allocation not given. The samples date from day 63 after the first vaccine or placebo injection. The sample in question was peripheral blood, obtained in a trial of Ad26.COV2.S vaccine versus placebo. The receptors come from a person between 18 and 65 years old who received the Ad26.COV2.S COVID-19 vaccine or a placebo.

The chain links TRBV2 to TRBJ2-3; weak D call: TRBD1 (6 bases). Germline CDR1 is SNHLY and CDR2 is FYNNEI. CDR3 size: 14 residues. The germline V and J ends were trimmed by 10 bases and 0 bases, with 14 bases remaining between them. The CDR3 region is CATQLGASTDTQYF. In DNA form, the CDR3 reads TGTGCCACCCAATTGGGGGCGAGCACAGATACGCAGTATTTT.

V and J are TRBV18 and TRBJ2-7; 11 nucleotides agree with TRBD1. This CDR3 has 14 amino acids. Looked up from germline, CDR1 is KGHSH and CDR2 is LQKENI. V trimming: 3 bases; J trimming: 6 bases; junction bases outside the gene matches: 4. The CDR3 reads CASSPLGQGGEQYF. The CDR3, as DNA: TGTGCCAGCTCACCTCTGGGACAGGGGGGCGAGCAGTACTTC.

J is TRBJ2-7 and V is TRBV11-2; the D is unclear. The CDR3 has 15 residues. CDR1 and CDR2 from the germline V gene are SGHAT and FQNNGV. Deletions cut 0 bases from V and 3 bases from J, with 12 bases between. The CDR3 DNA follows: TGTGCCAGCAGCTTAGATCGAAGGCAGAACTACGAGCAGTACTTC. Protein: CASSLDRRQNYEQYF.

The J gene is TRBJ2-7, the V gene TRBV28; 7 bases fit TRBD1. J lost 4 bases, V lost 7 bases, and 10 bases had no gene match. The CDR3 loop spans 14 amino acids. Per the germline V gene, CDR1 is MDHEN and CDR2 is SYDVKM. CDR3 in amino acids: CASNVRGMVYEQYF. In DNA, the CDR3 is TGTGCCAGCAACGTCAGGGGGATGGTATACGAGCAGTACTTC.

The chain combines TRBV7-7 with TRBJ2-2; TRBD2 agrees at 7 bases. The J segment lost 0 bases and the V segment lost 5 bases, leaving 6 bases of the junction unmatched. The CDR3 consists of 16 residues. Germline CDR1 and CDR2: SSHAT and FNYEAQ (reference sequence). This CDR3 is CASSQGTTSNTGELFF. The CDR3 coding sequence is TGTGCCAGCAGCCAAGGGACTACCTCGAACACCGGGGAGCTGTTTTTT.

The chain has TRBV5-1 and TRBJ2-3; no definite D call. V shed 4 bases and J shed 2 bases, with 11 bases lying between them. Germline assignment: CDR1 SGHRS and CDR2 YFSETQ. The CDR3 sequence is 14 residues long. For the CDR3, the DNA is TGCGCCAGCAGCCCCACCTATGACACAGATACGCAGTATTTT. Residues: CASSPTYDTDTQYF.

There are a few counts of this clone. The chain links TRBV18 to TRBJ1-5; unclear D gene. CDR3 length: 13 residues. Trimming cost V 2 bases and J 5 bases, with 7 bases left between them. CDR1 and CDR2 (germline): KGHSH, LQKENI. For the CDR3, the DNA is TGTGCCAGCTCACCAGATCGGCATCAGCCCCAGCATTTT. As protein: CASSPDRHQPQHF. Full variable domain (outside the CDR3, taken from reference TRBV18 and TRBJ1-5): NAGVMQNPRHLVRRRGQEARLRCSPMKGHSHVYWYRQLPEEGLKFMVYLQKENIIDESGMPKERFSAEFPKEGPSILRIQQVVRGDSAAYFCASSPDRHQPQHFGDGTRLSIL.